These 5 T cell receptor beta chains share one sample of origin, sequenced in a study of T cell repertoires in cytomegalovirus infection. MiXCR, applied by TCRdb to the reads, yields one record per CDR3 protein. The table includes roughly 230,000 distinct CDR3 sequences, around 15% detected once. Material for sequencing was CD8+ T cells from PBMCs. These receptors came from a human donor in good health (CMV status not recorded). Some clones in this sample may be carry-over from other donors' samples.

This clonotype was counted only a few times. The rearrangement uses TRBV6-1 and TRBJ2-7; 7 nucleotides line up with TRBD1. The V gene's germline CDR1 is MNHNS and CDR2 SASEGT. V trimming: 2 bases; J trimming: 1 base; junction bases outside the gene matches: 23. The CDR3 runs 21 residues. In nucleotides, the CDR3 is TGTGCCAGCAGTGAACTAGAGCCCCCCCGGCTGGGGACAGTCGATTCCTACGAGCAGTACTTC. Its protein is CASSELEPPRLGTVDSYEQYF.

This clonotype appeared a few times. V and J are TRBV6-8 and TRBJ2-2; 12 bases agree with TRBD1. Losses at the gene ends were 0 bases for V and 5 bases for J; bases not matched to a gene: 4. The CDR3 loop spans 17 amino acids. The V gene's germline CDR1 is MNHGY and CDR2 SAAAGT. The CDR3 loop reads CASSYSGTGGFTGELFF. The CDR3, as DNA: TGTGCCAGCAGTTACTCCGGGACAGGGGGCTTTACCGGGGAGCTGTTTTTT.

This clonotype was detected many times. The rearrangement uses TRBV7-2 and TRBJ2-5, with D possibly being TRBD1 (6 bases). The CDR3 totals 15 residues. Deletions cut 1 base from V and 5 bases from J, with 14 bases between. The germline V gene has CDR1 SGHTA and CDR2 FQGNSA. This CDR3 is CASSLVSRGWETQYF. DNA of the CDR3: TGTGCCAGCAGCTTAGTGAGCAGGGGATGGGAGACCCAGTACTTC.

This sequence joins TRBV7-4 and TRBJ1-2; weak D call: TRBD1 (5 bases). Per germline, CDR1 SGHVT and CDR2 SQSDAQ. V was clipped by 4 bases and J by 3 bases, with 12 bases between them. CDR3 length: 14 residues. This CDR3 reads CASSYPGEHYGYTF. The CDR3 nucleotides are TGTGCCAGCAGCTACCCGGGGGAGCACTATGGCTACACCTTC.

The chain combines TRBV12-3 or TRBV12-4 with TRBJ2-7; TRBD2 aligns across 7 bases. There are 15 residues in the CDR3. The junction had 9 bases not matched to a gene; V was cut back by 5 bases and J by 2 bases. This chain's CDR3 is CASSPPGGLAYEQYF. In DNA form, the CDR3 reads TGTGCCAGCAGTCCCCCGGGGGGTCTCGCCTACGAGCAGTACTTC.